This entry lists 30 T cell receptor beta chains sequenced from one sample in a study of Ad26.COV2.S vaccination and SARS-CoV-2 variants. The data were produced by immunoSEQ multiplex PCR, yet TCRdb's version contains in-frame clones alone and is incomplete. Of around 340,000 clones in the sample, around 89% were seen once. Indicated treatment: approximately 18 received Ad26.COV2.S at low or high dose, single or two shots; roughly five received placebo; per-sample allocation not given. At day 63 after the first vaccine or placebo injection, samples were drawn. Here the sequenced sample was peripheral blood, taken in a trial of Ad26.COV2.S vaccine versus placebo. These receptors were obtained from a person aged 18-60 years who received the Ad26.COV2.S COVID-19 vaccine or a placebo.

The rearrangement uses TRBV6-2 or TRBV6-3 and TRBJ2-7; tentatively, D is TRBD1 or TRBD2 (5 bases each). Looked up from germline, CDR1 is MNHEY and CDR2 is SVGEGT. V was pared by 2 bases and J by 3 bases, with 11 bases between. The CDR3 extends over 14 amino acids. The CDR3 is CASSYGDGIYEQYF. Here the CDR3 DNA reads TGTGCCAGCAGTTACGGGGACGGAATCTACGAGCAGTACTTC.

The chain carries TRBV5-1 and TRBJ1-1; no clear D. The CDR3 has 14 amino acids. Between the trimmed V and J ends, which lost 0 bases and 4 bases, there was a span of 10 bases. The germline CDR1 and CDR2 sequences are SGHRS and YFSETQ. As DNA, the CDR3 is TGCGCCAGCAGCTTGGCCGCGGAAAGCACTGAAGCTTTCTTT. Translated, it gives CASSLAAESTEAFF.

This chain uses TRBV4-3 with TRBJ1-1; no clear D gene. Germline V CDR1 and CDR2: LGHNA, YSLEER. This CDR3 comprises 15 residues. With 0 bases removed from V and 4 bases from J, the gap between germline ends came to 12 bases. CDR3 nucleotides: TGCGCCAGCAGCCAAGAAGATGTGGGCGTCACTGAAGCTTTCTTT. Protein: CASSQEDVGVTEAFF.

The rearrangement links TRBV11-2 to TRBJ2-1, with a tentative D call TRBD2 (5 bases). The CDR3 length is 12 residues. V was cut by 2 bases and J by 10 bases, with 9 bases left in between. Germline V gene data show CDR1 as SGHAT and CDR2 as FQNNGV. As DNA, the CDR3 is TGTGCCAGCAGCTTACAACTAGGGGAGCAGTTCTTC. Translated: CASSLQLGEQFF. Combining the CDR3 with reference TRBV11-2 and TRBJ2-1 gives the whole variable domain EAGVAQSPRYKIIEKRQSVAFWCNPISGHATLYWYQQILGQGPKLLIQFQNNGVVDDSQLPKDRFSAERLKGVDSTLKIQPAKLEDSAVYLCASSLQLGEQFFGPGTRLTVL.

The chain uses TRBV29-1 and TRBJ2-2; TRBD1 aligns across 7 bases. Germline CDR1 SQVTM, CDR2 ANQGSEA. This CDR3 region has 17 residues. V lost 6 bases to trimming and J lost 0 bases; unmatched junction nucleotides: 13. CDR3 protein: CSVPGQPTSANTGELFF. The CDR3 nucleotides read TGCAGCGTCCCGGGACAGCCGACCTCTGCGAACACCGGGGAGCTGTTTTTT.

This sequence joins TRBV5-1 and TRBJ2-6; possibly TRBD1 for D (6 bases). Germline loops: CDR1 SGHRS, CDR2 YFSETQ. Between the trimmed V and J ends, which lost 4 bases and 0 bases, there was a span of 8 bases. This CDR3 contains 15 residues. The CDR3 DNA is TGCGCCAGCAGCCAACAGGGCTCTGGGGCCAACGTCCTGACTTTC. This codes for CASSQQGSGANVLTF.

The chain is built from TRBV7-9 and TRBJ2-1; D gene uncertain. This CDR3 has 10 amino acids. Deletions cut 7 bases from V and 7 bases from J, with 5 bases between. The germline CDR1 and CDR2 sequences are SEHNR and FQNEAQ (reference sequence). The CDR3 nucleotides read TGTGCCAGCACCCCGAATGAGCAGTTCTTC. As protein: CASTPNEQFF.

The rearrangement links TRBV6-6 to TRBJ1-4; tentative D call: TRBD1 (5 bases). Per germline, CDR1 MNHNY and CDR2 SVGAGI (reference sequence). The CDR3 spans 12 residues. Deletions cut 6 bases from V and 8 bases from J, with 10 bases between. Here the CDR3 DNA reads TGTGCCAGCAGCCCGAACAGGGAAAAACTGTTTTTT. This encodes CASSPNREKLFF.

V is TRBV9 and J is TRBJ2-5; 8 bases agree with TRBD2. The CDR3 consists of 15 residues. With 0 bases clipped from V and 5 bases from J, the junction kept 6 bases outside the gene matches. CDR1 and CDR2 (germline): SGDLS, YYNGEE. This chain's CDR3 is CASSVAGGLLETQYF. DNA for the CDR3: TGTGCCAGCAGCGTAGCGGGGGGGCTATTGGAGACCCAGTACTTC.

This chain connects TRBV5-5 to TRBJ2-7; D perhaps matches TRBD2 (6 bases). The CDR3 totals 15 residues. Trimming removed 4 bases from V and 2 bases from J, with 16 bases in between. CDR1 is SGHKS and CDR2 is YYEKEE in the germline V gene (reference sequence). CDR3 nucleotide sequence: TGTGCCAGCAGCGGGGGGACGGGGACCACCTACGAGCAGTACTTC. Its translation is CASSGGTGTTYEQYF.

The chain combines TRBV5-6 with TRBJ1-5; 8 bases fit TRBD1. Germline V gives CDR1 SGHDT, CDR2 YYEEEE. V shed 4 bases and J 9 bases; nucleotides not matched to a gene: 12. The CDR3 has 15 amino acids. The CDR3 spells CASSPGTGAQGPQHF. The DNA for the CDR3 is TGTGCCAGCAGCCCAGGGACAGGAGCTCAAGGGCCCCAGCATTTT. Looking up the rest from reference TRBV5-6 and TRBJ1-5 gives the full variable domain: DAGVTQSPTHLIKTRGQQVTLRCSPKSGHDTVSWYQQALGQGPQFIFQYYEEEERQRGNFPDRFSGHQFPNYSSELNVNALLLGDSALYLCASSPGTGAQGPQHFGDGTRLSIL.

The V call is TRBV25-1, the J call TRBJ2-7; D call uncertain. Per germline, CDR1 MGHDK and CDR2 SYGVNS. There are 13 residues in the CDR3. Trimming cost V 2 bases and J 6 bases, with 11 bases left between them. CDR3 DNA sequence: TGTGCCAGCAGTGAACCTCCAAAGCTCGAGCAGTACTTC. It yields the protein CASSEPPKLEQYF.

The gene calls are TRBV25-1 and TRBJ2-7; 9 bases align to TRBD1. CDR1 and CDR2 (germline): MGHDK, SYGVNS. V dropped 6 bases and J dropped 5; count of bases not matched to a gene: 5. This CDR3 spans 13 amino acids. The CDR3 coding sequence is TGTGCCAGCAGGATGACAGGGGGTAACGAGCAGTACTTC. It codes for CASRMTGGNEQYF.

The DNA for the CDR3 is TGTGCCAGTAGTCTCCGGGACCCCACCACAGATACGCAGTATTTT. It encodes CASSLRDPTTDTQYF. The rearrangement uses TRBV19 and TRBJ2-3; D may correspond to TRBD1 or TRBD2 (5 bases each). Per germline, CDR1 LNHDA and CDR2 SQIVND (reference sequence). V was pared by 5 bases and J by 2 bases, with 14 bases between. This CDR3 has 15 residues. The variable domain in full, with the rest retrieved from reference TRBV19 and TRBJ2-3, is DGGITQSPKYLFRKEGQNVTLSCEQNLNHDAMYWYRQDPGQGLRLIYYSQIVNDFQKGDIAEGYSVSREKKESFPLTVTSAQKNPTAFYLCASSLRDPTTDTQYFGPGTRLTVL.

The chain combines TRBV9 with TRBJ2-5; D may be TRBD1 (6 bases). The germline V gene has CDR1 SGDLS and CDR2 YYNGEE. The CDR3 extends over 15 amino acids. Trimming left V 2 bases short and J 2 bases short, with 13 bases between. The CDR3 loop is CASSVTGQSQETQYF. The CDR3 DNA sequence: TGTGCCAGCAGCGTGACCGGACAGAGTCAAGAGACCCAGTACTTC.

The chain has TRBV27 and TRBJ2-6; D is unclear. Trimming cost V 10 bases and J 4 bases, with 14 bases left between them. Germline V lookup: CDR1 MNHEY, CDR2 SMNVEV (reference sequence). The CDR3 extends over 14 amino acids. The CDR3 reads CATQRSSGANVLTF. CDR3 in DNA: TGTGCCACCCAGAGGTCCTCGGGGGCCAACGTCCTGACTTTC.

This clone occurred many times. The CDR3 reads CASSPVIGGYTF. CDR3 nucleotides: TGCGCCAGCAGCCCCGTGATCGGCGGCTACACCTTC. The chain recombines TRBV5-1 with TRBJ1-2; D call uncertain. Trimming left V 4 bases short and J 8 bases short, with 12 bases between. This CDR3 is 12 amino acids long. Germline assignment: CDR1 SGHRS and CDR2 YFSETQ.

This sequence joins TRBV4-1 and TRBJ1-4, with 10 bases matching TRBD1. V gave up 0 bases and J gave up 8 bases; unmatched junction bases: 9. The CDR3 totals 17 residues. Germline V lookup: CDR1 MGHRA, CDR2 YSYEKL. CDR3: CASSQDRDRDRGEKLFF. The DNA for the CDR3 is TGCGCCAGCAGCCAAGACAGGGACCGGGACAGGGGAGAAAAACTGTTTTTT.

The rearrangement uses TRBV5-6 and TRBJ1-4; a weak D match, TRBD1 (5 bases). Per the germline V gene, CDR1 is SGHDT and CDR2 is YYEEEE. V was shortened by 2 bases and J by 0 bases, with 11 bases between the two germline ends. The CDR3 has 16 residues. Here the CDR3 reads CASSFQGFATNEKLFF. The CDR3 region has the DNA TGTGCCAGCAGCTTTCAGGGCTTTGCAACTAATGAAAAACTGTTTTTT.

The rearrangement uses TRBV11-3 and TRBJ2-1; possibly TRBD2 for D (5 bases). The CDR3 is made up of 13 amino acids. Germline CDR1 and CDR2: SGHNT and YENEEA. Trimming removed 5 bases from V and 8 bases from J, with 13 bases in between. The CDR3 DNA reads as TGTGCCAGCAGCGAAGGCCCGGACTATGAGCAGTTCTTC. It codes for CASSEGPDYEQFF.

The CDR3 coding sequence is TGTGCCAGCAGCGGACAGGGGAGGCCCTACAATGAGCAGTTCTTC. It is translated as CASSGQGRPYNEQFF. The genes are TRBV6-2 or TRBV6-3 and TRBJ2-1; 9 bases are shared with TRBD1. From germline, CDR1 is MNHEY and CDR2 SVGEGT. The J segment lost 2 bases and the V segment lost 6 bases, leaving 5 bases of the junction unmatched. The CDR3 sequence is 15 residues long.

The rearrangement uses TRBV5-1 and TRBJ1-1; D ambiguous. This CDR3 comprises 16 residues. CDR1 is SGHRS, CDR2 YFSETQ, per germline. Trimming stripped 4 bases from V and 3 bases from J, with 19 bases between. CDR3 sequence (DNA): TGCGCCAGCAGCATAGAGCCGGTTCCGCTGGACACTGAAGCTTTCTTT. Translation gives CASSIEPVPLDTEAFF.

As for this clone: A read error may account for a junction end that differs from germline. V and J are TRBV7-9 and TRBJ1-5; no definite D call. The CDR3 sequence is 14 residues long. The germline gives CDR1 SEHNR, CDR2 FQNEAQ (reference sequence). The DNA for the CDR3 is TGTGCCAGCAGCCTAGCGGAGGGAAATCAGCCCCAGCATTTT. Its translation: CASSLAEGNQPQHF.

This clone was seen a handful of times. V usage is TRBV13 and J usage is TRBJ2-2; 7 bases are a match to TRBD2. CDR1 is PRHDT, CDR2 FYEKMQ, per germline (reference sequence). The CDR3 spans 18 residues. V shed 5 bases, J shed 0 bases, and the junction held 12 bases outside the gene matches. The CDR3 reads CASSATSLAAPNTGELFF. CDR3 coding DNA: TGTGCCAGCAGCGCGACCTCTCTAGCGGCCCCGAACACCGGGGAGCTGTTTTTT. The complete variable domain, with remaining parts taken from reference TRBV13 and TRBJ2-2, reads AAGVIQSPRHLIKEKRETATLKCYPIPRHDTVYWYQQGPGQDPQFLISFYEKMQSDKGSIPDRFSAQQFSDYHSELNMSSLELGDSALYFCASSATSLAAPNTGELFFGEGSRLTVL.

Worth noting for this clone: This same CDR3 is encoded by further DNA sequences in the sample. The chain couples TRBV18 to TRBJ2-2; D perhaps matches TRBD2 (5 bases). The V gene's germline CDR1 is KGHSH and CDR2 LQKENI. V was clipped by 3 bases and J by 2 bases, with 7 bases between them. The CDR3 totals 14 residues. DNA of the CDR3: TGTGCCAGCTCACCGCGGGTCAACACCGGGGAGCTGTTTTTT. Its protein product is CASSPRVNTGELFF. The full variable domain, with the rest looked up from reference TRBV18 and TRBJ2-2, is NAGVMQNPRHLVRRRGQEARLRCSPMKGHSHVYWYRQLPEEGLKFMVYLQKENIIDESGMPKERFSAEFPKEGPSILRIQQVVRGDSAAYFCASSPRVNTGELFFGEGSRLTVL.

A few counts support this clone. The CDR3, as DNA: TGCGCCAGCAGCCCTCGGGACACTGCAGAGACCCAGTACTTC. This gives the protein CASSPRDTAETQYF. The chain joins TRBV5-1 to TRBJ2-5; a weak D match, TRBD1 (6 bases). The CDR3 spans 14 residues. V lost 4 bases, J lost 4 bases, and 14 bases lay in between. CDR1 SGHRS and CDR2 YFSETQ come from the germline V gene.

This CDR3 reads CASSSRTDTQYF. As DNA, the CDR3 is TGTGCCAGCAGCTCCCGCACAGATACGCAGTATTTT. The rearrangement links TRBV13 to TRBJ2-3, with D unresolved. CDR3 length: 12 amino acids. Trimming shortened V by 4 bases and J by 1 base, and 3 bases separated the two germline ends. Germline lookup yields CDR1 PRHDT and CDR2 FYEKMQ (reference sequence).

The chain is built from TRBV19 and TRBJ1-5; D is unclear. The V gene lost 7 bases and the J gene lost 4 bases, with 17 bases spanning the gap. The CDR3 contains 15 residues. The germline CDR1 and CDR2 sequences are LNHDA and SQIVND (reference sequence). The CDR3 DNA follows: TGTGCCAGTACCCCCATGCTCTCGGGTAATCAGCCCCAGCATTTT. This codes for CASTPMLSGNQPQHF.

This chain connects TRBV28 to TRBJ2-1, with D possibly matching TRBD2 (5 bases). The germline V gene encodes CDR1 MDHEN and CDR2 SYDVKM. The CDR3 is 15 amino acids. The V end was cut by 3 bases, the J end by 2 bases, with 11 bases between. The CDR3 protein is CASSFGSGAYNEQFF. CDR3 DNA sequence: TGTGCCAGCAGTTTTGGGTCCGGGGCCTACAATGAGCAGTTCTTC.

The rearrangement links TRBV7-9 to TRBJ1-2; 9 positions agree with TRBD1. Trimming at V came to 6 bases and at J to 0 bases, leaving 5 bases not matched to a gene. The CDR3 sequence is 15 residues long. Germline-derived CDR1 and CDR2 are SEHNR and FQNEAQ (reference sequence). CDR3 residues: CASSWGQGANYGYTF. The CDR3 DNA is TGTGCCAGCAGTTGGGGACAGGGAGCTAACTATGGCTACACCTTC.